These T cell receptor beta chains were read from a single sample in a study of beta chain features in type 1 diabetes. TCRdb's copy holds only in-frame clones and misses some; the assay was immunoSEQ multiplex PCR. The table records tens of thousands of clones, around a third of them present only once. What was sequenced was stem cell memory CD4+ T cells from blood. All receptors derive from a woman in her late teens or twenties in good health. The CDR3 runs from the conserved cysteine through the conserved F or W. The order of the fields is CDR3 length, J gene, clone size, V gene, D gene, CDR3 DNA, CDR3 protein. The D gene is left open where the match is weak. Part of the rows lack a size; the others show once, few, many or a class for expanded clones.

14 TRBJ1-4 few TRBV5-1 TRBD1 TGCGCCAGCAGCAGGGACAGGGATAATGAAAAACTGTTTTTT CASSRDRDNEKLFF
13 TRBJ1-2 few TRBV30 TRBD1 TGTGCCTGGAGCCGGGGGACAGTCTATGGCTACACCTTC CAWSRGTVYGYTF
13 TRBJ1-2 . TRBV6-6 . TGTGCCAGCAGTTTCCTCCAGATCGAAGGCTACACCTTC CASSFLQIEGYTF
14 TRBJ1-2 few TRBV30 TRBD1 TGTGCCTGGAGTATAGGAGGGGGCAGGTATGGCTACACCTTC CAWSIGGGRYGYTF
13 TRBJ2-1 few TRBV19 TRBD2 TGTGCCAGTAGTATAGAGCGGGGGGTTGAGCAGTTCTTC CASSIERGVEQFF
16 TRBJ2-1 . TRBV7-9 . TGTGCCAGCAGCTTAGGATCGGGACTCCAATTAAATGAGCAGTTCTTC CASSLGSGLQLNEQFF
11 TRBJ2-1 few TRBV7-3 . TGTGCCAGCAGCTTGTGTACAGGGTTGTTCTTC CASSLCTGLFF
11 TRBJ2-1 . TRBV7-2 . TGTGCCAGCAGCCCTAACTATGAGCAGTTCTTC CASSPNYEQFF
16 TRBJ1-6 . TRBV5-4 TRBD1 TGTGCCAGCAGCTTCAAGTTTGACAGGGATAATTCACCCCTCCACTTT CASSFKFDRDNSPLHF
13 TRBJ1-2 once TRBV2 TRBD1 TGTGCCAGCTCCTGGACAGGGGGCGATGGCTACACCTTC CASSWTGGDGYTF
17 TRBJ2-3 . TRBV18 . TGTGCCAGCTCACCACCGGTAGGGGGTTCTAGCACAGATACGCAGTATTTT CASSPPVGGSSTDTQYF
14 TRBJ1-1 . TRBV19 . TGTGCCACCTACCATTCAGGGGTGAACACTGAAGCTTTCTTT CATYHSGVNTEAFF
15 TRBJ1-2 few TRBV7-8 TRBD1 TGTGCCAGCACCCAAAACTCCGGGACAGGCTATGGCTACACCTTC CASTQNSGTGYGYTF
15 TRBJ2-2 . TRBV7-2 . TGTGCCAGCAAAGGTCGACAGGGAGGCACCGGGGAGCTGTTTTTT CASKGRQGGTGELFF
15 TRBJ2-3 . TRBV7-3 . TGTGCCAGCAGCTTACGCGGGGGCAACACAGATACGCAGTATTTT CASSLRGGNTDTQYF
15 TRBJ2-7 few TRBV6-5 TRBD1 TGTGCCAGCAGTTACGGGGGACAGTCCTCCTACGAGCAGTACTTC CASSYGGQSSYEQYF
13 TRBJ1-1 . TRBV2 . TGTGCCAGCAGTCCCGAGACAGCCACTGAAGCTTTCTTT CASSPETATEAFF
14 TRBJ1-1 . TRBV7-2 . TGTGCCAGCAGCTTAGACAGGACGAACACTGAAGTTTTCTTT CASSLDRTNTEVFF
15 TRBJ2-3 few TRBV7-2 . TGTGCCAGCAGCTTAGTTCGGGGGTACACAGATACGCAGTATTTT CASSLVRGYTDTQYF
14 TRBJ1-5 . TRBV18 . TGTGCCAGCTCCCACGGAGGGAGCAATCAGCCCCAGCATTTT CASSHGGSNQPQHF
14 TRBJ2-5 . TRBV9 TRBD2 TGTGCCAGCAGCGTAGCTAGCGGGAGAGAGACCCAGTACTTC CASSVASGRETQYF
15 TRBJ2-6 . TRBV14 . TGTGCCAGCAGCTCCCAGGGCGCTGGGGCCAACGTCCTGACTTTC CASSSQGAGANVLTF
15 TRBJ2-1 few TRBV4-1 . TGCGCCAGCAGCCAAAACTCAGGATACTACAATGAGCAGTTCTTC CASSQNSGYYNEQFF
16 TRBJ2-7 . TRBV5-1 . TGCGCCAGCAGCTTGGGAACCCAGGGAAAGTCCTACGAGCAGTACTTC CASSLGTQGKSYEQYF
18 TRBJ2-6 few TRBV9 TRBD2 TGTGCCAGCAGCGCTCGGACTAGCGGATGGACTGGGGCCAACGTCCTGACTTTC CASSARTSGWTGANVLTF
14 TRBJ2-3 . TRBV28 . TGTGCCAGCAGGTTAAGGCCACAGGGAGATACGCAGTATTTT CASRLRPQGDTQYF
20 TRBJ2-3 few TRBV9 TRBD2 TGTGCCAGCAGCGTAGCTTTTTACAGGAGCGGGATTACTAGCACAGATACGCAGTATTTT CASSVAFYRSGITSTDTQYF
15 TRBJ1-1 few TRBV2 TRBD1 TGTGCCAGCAGTGCCCGGGGACAGGGGGGCACTGAAGCTTTCTTT CASSARGQGGTEAFF
14 TRBJ2-3 . TRBV11-2 TRBD2 TGTGCCAGCAGCTCCAGACTAGCGGGAGATACGCAGTATTTT CASSSRLAGDTQYF
13 TRBJ2-5 . TRBV7-2 . TGTGCCAGCAGCGGTACTCCCCAAGAGACCCAGTACTTC CASSGTPQETQYF
14 TRBJ1-3 few TRBV2 . TGTGCCAGCAGTTTCGGGGATCCGGGAAACACCATATATTTT CASSFGDPGNTIYF
17 TRBJ2-1 once TRBV4-2 TRBD2 TGTGCCAGCAGCCAACAACCCGGGGGGGGTCCCTACAATGAGCAGTTCTTC CASSQQPGGGPYNEQFF
11 TRBJ1-1 few TRBV10-3 . TGTGCCATCAGTGTCGGCGGTGAAGCTTTCTTT CAISVGGEAFF
13 TRBJ2-7 . TRBV18 . TGTGCCAGCTCAGCAGGACTCACCTACGAGCAGTACTTC CASSAGLTYEQYF
12 TRBJ1-1 few TRBV29-1 . TGCAGCGATATGGGGGCTGTCACTGAAGCTTTCTTT CSDMGAVTEAFF
15 TRBJ2-7 few TRBV7-8 TRBD2 TGTGCCAGCAGCCTCGGACTAGCGGATTCCTACGAGCAGTACTTC CASSLGLADSYEQYF
13 TRBJ1-2 . TRBV30 . TGTGCCGGACCCAAGGGGTCTAACTATGGCTACACCTTC CAGPKGSNYGYTF
10 TRBJ1-2 few TRBV30 . TGTGCCTGGAGTAAGATGGCCTACACCTTC CAWSKMAYTF
17 TRBJ2-4 . TRBV5-8 TRBD1 TGTGCCAGCAGCTCTGGACAGGCCCCTCTAGCCAAAAACATTCAGTACTTC CASSSGQAPLAKNIQYF
12 TRBJ1-2 . TRBV30 . TGTGCTGGGGGCAGGGGTGACTATGGCTACACCTTC CAGGRGDYGYTF
14 TRBJ2-3 . TRBV10-3 . TGTGCCATCAGTGTGCCAGGGAACACAGATACGCAGTATTTT CAISVPGNTDTQYF
15 TRBJ2-7 . TRBV7-3 . TGTGCCAGCAGCCCCATCACAGGGAACCTCCACGAGCAGTACTTC CASSPITGNLHEQYF
20 TRBJ1-2 . TRBV4-2 . TGTGCCAGCAGCCAAGTCATAAGGGCAGGAGGGACGGGTGCGGACTATGGCTACACCTTC CASSQVIRAGGTGADYGYTF
14 TRBJ2-5 . TRBV7-6 TRBD1 TGTGCCAGCAGTCTTACAGGGGATTGGGAGACCCAGTACTTC CASSLTGDWETQYF
13 TRBJ2-2 . TRBV6-1 TRBD2 TGTGTAGCGGGGGGCCGTGACACCGGGGAGCTGTTTTTT CVAGGRDTGELFF
15 TRBJ2-5 . TRBV18 . TGTGCCAGCTCACGTGCATCAGGTTTCCAAGAGACCCAGTACTTC CASSRASGFQETQYF
15 TRBJ1-4 . TRBV29-1 . TGCAGCGTTGAAGATCGCGGGTCTCACCGGGAAAAACTGTTTTTT CSVEDRGSHREKLFF
14 TRBJ2-1 . TRBV4-2 TRBD2 TGTGCCAGCAGCCCCCGCGCGGGAGACAATGAGCAGTTCTTC CASSPRAGDNEQFF
14 TRBJ1-6 . TRBV30 . TGTGCCTGGAGTTCGAGCTCCTATAATTCACCCCTCCACTTT CAWSSSSYNSPLHF
15 TRBJ1-4 . TRBV7-2 . TGTGCCAGCAGCCCTCGACCGGGGGAGGATGAAAAACTGTTTTTT CASSPRPGEDEKLFF